Below, 22 T cell receptor beta chains from the same sample are listed, as sequenced in a study of blood T cell repertoires in COVID-19 (dated by TCRdb to 2018 to 2021). Receptors were amplified or captured by the immunoSEQ multiplex PCR assay. This immuneACCESS table, as held by TCRdb, lists in-frame sequences with V and J called but not all clones. Of the missing ones, under half trace to an unresolved V gene in checked studies; the others have no known cause. This sample lists around 150,000 clones; around 88% were detected once. The ten largest clones take up 5% of the sample. Sequencing was carried out using peripheral blood. The receptors were sampled from a human donor in a cohort sampled during active COVID-19.

The rearrangement joins TRBV20-1 to TRBJ2-1, with a weak D call TRBD1 (6 bases). V gave up 6 bases and J gave up 3 bases, with 6 bases separating them. The CDR3 consists of 11 residues. Germline V gene lookup returns CDR1 DFQATT and CDR2 SNEGSKA (reference sequence). DNA of the CDR3: TGCAGTGCGGACAGCTACAATGAGCAGTTCTTC. Translated, it gives CSADSYNEQFF.

The J gene is TRBJ2-7, the V gene TRBV5-6; 8 positions match TRBD1. CDR1 is SGHDT, CDR2 YYEEEE, per germline. V shed 0 bases and J 7 bases; nucleotides not matched to a gene: 3. The length of the CDR3 is 13 residues. The CDR3 coding sequence is TGTGCCAGCAGCTTGGGGACAGGGCGAGAGCAGTACTTC. Translated, it gives CASSLGTGREQYF.

The rearrangement joins TRBV27 to TRBJ1-5, with D tentatively TRBD1 (6 bases). CDR1 is MNHEY and CDR2 is SMNVEV in the germline V gene (reference sequence). The CDR3 length is 15 residues. Trimming removed 7 bases at V and 1 base at J, with 14 bases between. CDR3 sequence reads: CASKGGEESNQPQHF. In DNA form, the CDR3 reads TGTGCCAGCAAAGGGGGGGAGGAGAGCAATCAGCCCCAGCATTTT.

This clone was seen just once. This sequence joins TRBV30 and TRBJ2-7, with 12 positions matching TRBD2. The V segment lost 7 bases and the J segment 3 bases; nucleotides outside the gene matches: 7. Germline values: CDR1 GTSNPN, CDR2 SVGIG (reference sequence). The length of the CDR3 is 14 residues. The CDR3 DNA follows: TGTGCCTTATCTAGCGGGGGGGAACACTACGAGCAGTACTTC. Protein: CALSSGGEHYEQYF.

V gene TRBV5-1 combines with J gene TRBJ1-1; D not resolved. V lost 2 bases to trimming and J lost 1 base, with 6 bases between them. Germline V lookup: CDR1 SGHRS, CDR2 YFSETQ. The length of the CDR3 is 13 residues. The CDR3 reads CASSFAGNTEAFF. The CDR3 nucleotides read TGCGCCAGCAGCTTCGCGGGGAACACTGAAGCTTTCTTT. Using reference TRBV5-1 and TRBJ1-1 for the parts outside the CDR3, the full variable domain is KAGVTQTPRYLIKTRGQQVTLSCSPISGHRSVSWYQQTPGQGLQFLFEYFSETQRNKGNFPGRFSGRQFSNSRSEMNVSTLELGDSALYLCASSFAGNTEAFFGQGTRLTVV.

The rearrangement links TRBV5-1 to TRBJ1-1; D is possibly TRBD1 (6 bases). The germline gives CDR1 SGHRS, CDR2 YFSETQ. The V gene lost 7 bases and the J gene lost 0 bases, with 16 bases spanning the gap. CDR3 size: 15 residues. This CDR3 is CASLLGAGMNTEAFF. The CDR3 nucleotides read TGCGCCAGCCTATTGGGGGCAGGGATGAACACTGAAGCTTTCTTT.

This clone was seen repeatedly, ten times or more. The CDR3 nucleotides are TGTGCCTGGAGTGGACTAGCGGGAGGTAACTTAGAGACCCAGTACTTC. It yields the protein CAWSGLAGGNLETQYF. The chain joins TRBV30 to TRBJ2-5, with 13 bases that match TRBD2. This CDR3 comprises 16 residues. CDR1 and CDR2 from the germline V gene are GTSNPN and SVGIG (reference sequence). V lost 1 base, J lost 4 bases, and 6 bases stayed unmatched.

This sequence joins TRBV6-1 and TRBJ1-4; D possibly corresponds to TRBD1 (6 bases). The CDR3 sequence is 14 residues long. Germline V gene lookup returns CDR1 MNHNS and CDR2 SASEGT. Trimming pared 1 base from V and 8 bases from J, leaving 11 bases between. CDR3 DNA: TGTGCCAGCAGTGAAGGAGGGGGAGTCGAAAAACTGTTTTTT. Translating it yields CASSEGGGVEKLFF.

V gene TRBV9 combines with J gene TRBJ1-3; TRBD1 matches 9 bases. The germline CDR1 and CDR2 sequences are SGDLS and YYNGEE. The CDR3 sequence is 16 residues long. The J segment lost 7 bases and the V segment lost 0 bases, leaving 8 bases of the junction unmatched. CDR3 loop: CASSVGSWDRENTIYF. CDR3 sequence (DNA): TGTGCCAGCAGCGTAGGATCTTGGGACAGGGAGAACACCATATATTTT.

V gene TRBV18 combines with J gene TRBJ2-5, with a weak D call TRBD2 (6 bases). The CDR3 extends over 17 amino acids. V gave up 0 bases and J gave up 1 base, with 15 bases separating them. Germline CDR1 KGHSH, CDR2 LQKENI. CDR3 loop: CASSPPRRAGLQETQYF. Here the CDR3 DNA reads TGTGCCAGCTCACCACCGAGGCGAGCGGGCCTCCAAGAGACCCAGTACTTC.

The genes are TRBV20-1 and TRBJ2-7; D gene ambiguous. Trimming removed 3 bases at V and 2 bases at J, with 14 bases between. Germline values: CDR1 DFQATT, CDR2 SNEGSKA (reference sequence). There are 14 residues in the CDR3. The CDR3 spells CSASRRGLAYEQYF. CDR3 in DNA: TGCAGTGCTAGTCGGCGAGGTCTAGCCTACGAGCAGTACTTC.

The J gene is TRBJ1-1, the V gene TRBV10-3; TRBD1 might be the D (6 bases). The V gene's germline CDR1 is ENHRY and CDR2 SYGVKD. This CDR3 comprises 13 residues. V gave up 11 bases and J gave up 5 bases, with 18 bases separating them. The CDR3 DNA follows: TGTGCCGTAGGCCGGGGGGCTGGGACTGAAGCTTTCTTT. This gives the protein CAVGRGAGTEAFF.

The rearrangement uses TRBV10-3 and TRBJ1-5; a possible D gene is TRBD1 (6 bases). CDR3 length equals 15 residues. V was trimmed by 4 bases and J by 2 bases, leaving 12 bases between them. The V gene's germline CDR1 is ENHRY and CDR2 SYGVKD. CDR3 in DNA: TGTGCCATCAGTGCCTCGACAGGTGGCAATCAGCCCCAGCATTTT. Protein: CAISASTGGNQPQHF.

V usage is TRBV5-5 and J usage is TRBJ2-7; D is perhaps TRBD1 (5 bases). Trimming pared 4 bases from V and 3 bases from J, leaving 14 bases between. The CDR3 consists of 14 residues. Germline loops: CDR1 SGHKS, CDR2 YYEKEE (reference sequence). CDR3 nucleotides: TGTGCCAGCAGCCCCCTGACAGATTACTACGAGCAGTACTTC. Translated, it gives CASSPLTDYYEQYF.

This chain uses TRBV6-5 with TRBJ2-7, with D uncertain. The CDR3 has 15 residues. Germline lookup yields CDR1 MNHEY and CDR2 SVGAGI. Trimming took off 10 bases at V and 0 bases at J, with 19 bases between the two ends. The CDR3 reads CATTLNSAYSYEQYF. DNA for the CDR3: TGTGCCACCACGCTTAATAGTGCTTACTCCTACGAGCAGTACTTC.

CDR3 loop: CASSASSGTSGGLGTDTQYF. The CDR3 nucleotides read TGTGCCAGCAGCGCTTCCTCCGGGACTAGCGGGGGTTTAGGGACAGATACGCAGTATTTT. The chain employs TRBV9 and TRBJ2-3; 14 nucleotides match TRBD2. The V segment lost 3 bases and the J segment 3 bases; nucleotides outside the gene matches: 15. The CDR3 loop spans 20 amino acids. CDR1 SGDLS and CDR2 YYNGEE come from the germline V gene.

This chain uses TRBV6-2 or TRBV6-3 with TRBJ2-3; 11 bases are shared with TRBD2. Trimming at V came to 5 bases and at J to 1 base, leaving 8 bases not matched to a gene. The germline V gene encodes CDR1 MNHEY and CDR2 SVGEGT. The CDR3 consists of 17 residues. The CDR3 DNA reads as TGTGCCAGCAGTCCCCGACTAGCGGGGTTGGGCACAGATACGCAGTATTTT. Amino acid sequence: CASSPRLAGLGTDTQYF.

This chain links TRBV5-4 with TRBJ2-7, with 9 bases identical to TRBD2. J lost 3 bases, V lost 2 bases, and 6 bases had no gene match. Germline assignment: CDR1 SGHNT and CDR2 YYREEE (reference sequence). The CDR3 is 15 amino acids. The CDR3 protein is CASSFFSSGNYEQYF. CDR3 DNA: TGTGCCAGCAGCTTTTTTTCTAGCGGGAACTACGAGCAGTACTTC. The full variable domain, with the rest looked up from reference TRBV5-4 and TRBJ2-7, is ETGVTQSPTHLIKTRGQQVTLRCSSQSGHNTVSWYQQALGQGPQFIFQYYREEENGRGNFPPRFSGLQFPNYSSELNVNALELDDSALYLCASSFFSSGNYEQYFGPGTRLTVT.

The chain joins TRBV28 to TRBJ1-1; 7 bases line up with TRBD1. The CDR3 consists of 15 residues. CDR1 and CDR2 from the germline V gene are MDHEN and SYDVKM. The trim removed 5 bases at V and 3 bases at J, leaving 9 bases unmatched. For the CDR3, the DNA is TGTGCCAGCAGTACCCCGCCAGGGGGGTACACTGAAGCTTTCTTT. Amino acids: CASSTPPGGYTEAFF.

The chain uses TRBV6-5 and TRBJ1-2, with a weak D call TRBD1 (5 bases). The V gene lost 11 bases and the J gene lost 1 base, with 8 bases spanning the gap. The CDR3 totals 11 residues. CDR1 and CDR2 from the germline V gene are MNHEY and SVGAGI. The CDR3 coding sequence is TGTGCCTCGGGGGGTAACTATGGCTACACCTTC. This encodes CASGGNYGYTF.

This clone is a singleton in its sample. A read error may account for a junction end that differs from germline. V usage is TRBV6-6 and J usage is TRBJ1-6; 8 bases line up with TRBD1. The CDR3 extends over 14 amino acids. Germline V gene data show CDR1 as MNHNY and CDR2 as SVGAGI (reference sequence). CDR3 DNA: TGTGCCAGCAGTTCCGGACAGGGTAATCCACCCCTCCACTTT. The encoded protein is CASSSGQGNPPLHF.

The rearrangement joins TRBV28 to TRBJ1-1; TRBD1 matches at 11 bases. The length of the CDR3 is 21 residues. CDR1 and CDR2 from the germline V gene are MDHEN and SYDVKM. J lost 4 bases, V lost 11 bases, and 30 bases had no gene match. Written as DNA, the CDR3 is TGTGCCTCCAGCCCCCTTGGGACAGGGGGGTTGGGTAACCGGTCGGTCACTGAAGCTTTCTTT. Translation: CASSPLGTGGLGNRSVTEAFF.